This note documents a single T cell receptor beta chain sequence. This record comes from a study of cytomegalovirus exposure and HLA in healthy donors. This CDR3 has 15 amino acids. V dropped 6 bases and J dropped 1 base, with 15 bases sitting between them. Looked up from germline, CDR1 is KGHSH and CDR2 is LQKENI. The PCR was carried out with 60 Vbeta primers and 13 Jbeta primers. Produced via immunoSEQ multiplex PCR; TCRdb's table is partial and in-frame only. Counted here are 150,000 to 200,000 clones, around four fifths occurring once; the ten biggest clones make up 1.5% to 2.5%. The V call is TRBV18, the J call TRBJ1-2; TRBD1 might be the D (6 bases). This receptor was obtained from a man aged 18-30 years in good health and CMV-seronegative. The sequenced sample consisted of PBMCs. The CDR3 loop reads CASSEWARGNYGYTF. CDR3 nucleotides: TGTGCCAGCTCGGAATGGGCCAGGGGTAACTATGGCTACACCTTC.